This TCR beta chain was found in a study of cytomegalovirus exposure and HLA in healthy donors. Study-level information: Earlier, 100 million to 120 million unique TCR beta sequences were recovered from 170 million or so T cells by an analysis.

Comments on this clone: What it binds is unknown.

The PCR was carried out with 60 Vbeta primers and 13 Jbeta primers. TCRdb keeps only in-frame clones here, not all; method: immunoSEQ multiplex PCR. Of approximately 190,000 clones in the sample, roughly 84% are singletons; the top ten hold 0.2% to 0.3%. Study results and limitations: There were some public TCRs occurring in many donors, but most TCR sequences were rare. The availability of immune exposure information extended only to CMV serostatus.

V was trimmed by 5 bases and J by 2 bases, leaving 21 bases between them. The germline CDR1 and CDR2 sequences are MNHEY and SMNVEV (reference sequence). This CDR3 spans 17 amino acids. The receptor comes from a boy aged 5-17 years in good health and CMV-seronegative. The genes are TRBV27 and TRBJ1-1; D is undetermined. The specimen was PBMCs. The CDR3 DNA reads as TGTGCCAGCAGTGGGATGGGAGCGTGGGGTTCAAACACTGAAGCTTTCTTT. Protein: CASSGMGAWGSNTEAFF.